The 5 T cell receptor beta chains below come from one sample, sequenced in a study of identical twins (dated by TCRdb to the mid-2010s). The library was produced with 5' RACE. Sequencing took place on an Illumina HiSeq 2000. In-frame beta chains were kept once TCRdb had trimmed the public reads at Q25 with fastp and called clones with MiXCR. Here each entry gathers all rows of one CDR3 protein and keeps the most common genes and DNA. The sample table holds 450,000 or so distinct CDR3 sequences, of which 18% were seen once. The top ten clonotypes cover 9.5% to 15% of the sample. Source material: naive T cells sorted from blood. The sample's cell subset or site label, in plain terms: cells isolated with a human naive T-cell isolation kit. Source of these receptors: a man aged 50 to 59 in good health.

The chain couples TRBV7-9 to TRBJ1-1, with D perhaps matching TRBD1 (5 bases). Germline-derived CDR1 and CDR2 are SEHNR and FQNEAQ (reference sequence). This CDR3 has 16 amino acids. V was clipped by 5 bases and J by 1 base, with 17 bases between them. CDR3: CASSRGDVRANTEAFF. CDR3 sequence (DNA): TGTGCCAGCAGCCGTGGTGATGTCAGGGCGAACACTGAAGCTTTCTTT. Supplemented by reference TRBV7-9 and TRBJ1-1, the full variable domain reads DTGVSQNPRHKITKRGQNVTFRCDPISEHNRLYWYRQTLGQGPEFLTYFQNEAQLEKSRLLSDRFSAERPKGSFSTLEIQRTEQGDSAMYLCASSRGDVRANTEAFFGQGTRLTVV.

The chain couples TRBV12-3 or TRBV12-4 to TRBJ2-5; 9 bases line up with TRBD1. The CDR3 contains 14 residues. Trimming took 6 bases from V and 4 from J; bases not matched to a gene: 6. CDR3 loop: CASSPGTGPETQYF. The CDR3 DNA is TGTGCCAGCAGCCCCGGGACAGGGCCAGAGACCCAGTACTTC.

The sample holds a few counts of this clonotype. The rearrangement joins TRBV5-1 to TRBJ2-3; TRBD1 matches 7 bases. V lost 4 bases to trimming and J lost 6 bases; unmatched junction nucleotides: 8. The CDR3 is 14 residues long. Germline CDR1 SGHRS, CDR2 YFSETQ. CDR3 in DNA: TGCGCCAGCAGCACGGGGACAGACCCCGATACGCAGTATTTT. Amino acid sequence: CASSTGTDPDTQYF.

This clonotype was detected ten times or more. The chain carries TRBV27 and TRBJ2-7; D not resolved. The V and J ends lost 3 bases and 6 bases respectively, with 9 bases between them. The germline V gene encodes CDR1 MNHEY and CDR2 SMNVEV (reference sequence). CDR3 length: 12 amino acids. The CDR3 region has the DNA TGTGCCAGCAGTTTCCTCGGGCGCGAGCAGTACTTC. It codes for CASSFLGREQYF.

V gene TRBV7-2 combines with J gene TRBJ2-3, with D possibly TRBD1 on 6 matching bases. The V gene's germline CDR1 is SGHTA and CDR2 FQGNSA. CDR3 length: 13 amino acids. Deletions cut 8 bases from V and 6 bases from J, with 15 bases between. This chain's CDR3 is CASGTPRGDTQYF. As DNA, the CDR3 is TGTGCCAGCGGCACCCCAAGGGGGGATACGCAGTATTTT.